One and the same sample provided the 7 T cell receptor beta chains below, sequenced in a study of cytomegalovirus exposure and HLA in healthy donors. Researchers ran the PCR with 60 Vbeta and 13 Jbeta primers. The table came from immunoSEQ multiplex PCR; TCRdb's copy has only in-frame clones and leaves some out. Here the sample spans about 90,000 clones, around 85% being singletons. Sequenced material: PBMCs. The receptor set was obtained from a man younger than 35 in good health and CMV-seronegative.

The genes are TRBV2 and TRBJ2-5, with a weak D call TRBD2 (5 bases). The CDR3 covers 14 residues. Germline V gene data show CDR1 as SNHLY and CDR2 as FYNNEI. V dropped 4 bases and J dropped 3 bases, with 12 bases sitting between them. CDR3 coding DNA: TGTGCCAGCAGTGGGCCATCCGGGGAAGAGACCCAGTACTTC. This codes for CASSGPSGEETQYF.

V gene TRBV6-4 combines with J gene TRBJ2-1, with TRBD2 matching 10 bases. Germline V gives CDR1 MRHNA, CDR2 SNTAGT. After removal of 0 bases from V and 5 bases from J, the junction contained 4 bases not matched to a gene. The CDR3 covers 16 residues. The CDR3 DNA reads TGTGCCAGCAGTGACTCGGTAGCGGGAGGCAACAATGAGCAGTTCTTC. Protein product: CASSDSVAGGNNEQFF.

This clone was counted a few times. The chain uses TRBV29-1 and TRBJ2-7; 14 nucleotides match TRBD2. Per germline, CDR1 SQVTM and CDR2 ANQGSEA. Trimming took 4 bases from V and 3 from J; bases not matched to a gene: 5. The CDR3 extends over 15 amino acids. The CDR3 DNA is TGCAGCGTTGCAACTGGGACTAGCGGGAGCTACGAGCAGTACTTC. It yields the protein CSVATGTSGSYEQYF.

This CDR3 reads CASRTGNSYEQYF. CDR3 nucleotide sequence: TGTGCCAGCAGGACAGGTAACTCCTACGAGCAGTACTTC. This chain links TRBV6-1 with TRBJ2-7; perhaps TRBD1 as D (6 bases). V was trimmed by 6 bases and J by 0 bases, leaving 9 bases between them. Looked up from germline, CDR1 is MNHNS and CDR2 is SASEGT. The CDR3 runs to 13 residues.

This clone showed up just once. V gene TRBV11-2 combines with J gene TRBJ2-5; 7 nucleotides agree with TRBD1. Germline V gene sequence: CDR1 SGHAT, CDR2 FQNNGV. V dropped 3 bases and J dropped 1; count of bases not matched to a gene: 5. The CDR3 sequence is 15 residues long. In nucleotides, the CDR3 is TGTGCCAGCAGCTTTTACCCAGGGGGCCAAGAGACCCAGTACTTC. Protein: CASSFYPGGQETQYF.

V is TRBV14 and J is TRBJ2-1; 7 bases agree with TRBD2. The CDR3 loop spans 13 amino acids. Looked up from germline, CDR1 is SGHDN and CDR2 is FVKESK. The J segment lost 5 bases and the V segment lost 5 bases, leaving 3 bases of the junction unmatched. The CDR3 protein is CASSYGTNNEQFF. In DNA, the CDR3 is TGTGCCAGCAGCTACGGGACTAACAATGAGCAGTTCTTC. Looking up the rest from reference TRBV14 and TRBJ2-1 gives the full variable domain: EAGVTQFPSHSVIEKGQTVTLRCDPISGHDNLYWYRRVMGKEIKFLLHFVKESKQDESGMPNNRFLAERTGGTYSTLKVQPAELEDSGVYFCASSYGTNNEQFFGPGTRLTVL.

V is TRBV2 and J is TRBJ2-3, with TRBD2 as a possible D gene (6 bases). Germline lookup yields CDR1 SNHLY and CDR2 FYNNEI. The length of the CDR3 is 14 residues. V lost 11 bases and J 0 bases, leaving 15 bases between the germline ends. CDR3 DNA sequence: TGTGCCTCGGGACTCGCGGCGAGCACAGATACGCAGTATTTT. This gives the protein CASGLAASTDTQYF.